The entry below gives a single T cell receptor beta chain sequence along with its context. Its antigen is unknown. These data originate in a study of T-cell reconstitution after alpha-beta-depleted transplantation in children. Overall study results and limits: TCRbeta diversity was high at day 60 in some patients (a result of surviving recipient T cells and thymic progenitors). When one year had passed after transplant, most T-cell counts and diversity came from newly produced T cells. Reports say that about two months after transplant, the alpha-beta T cells came out of several hundred graft clones that had expanded.

Unique molecular identifiers were incorporated into the prepared TCRbeta library. TCRdb re-called the PCR reads through MiXCR, storing one row per CDR3 protein. The sample has roughly 50,000 distinct CDR3 sequences; around 40% are singletons. V dropped 0 bases and J dropped 6 bases, with 10 bases sitting between them. The CDR3 sequence is 13 residues long. Germline V gene data show CDR1 as SGDLS and CDR2 as YYNGEE. The sequencing here drew on PBMCs, mostly from graft donor cells, taken 360 days after TCRalphabeta/CD19-depleted stem cell transplant. The receptor was derived from a male patient younger than 18 who had a stem cell transplant for acute lymphoblastic leukemia, so the T cells may come from the graft donor. V gene TRBV9 combines with J gene TRBJ2-7; D unresolved. The DNA for the CDR3 is TGTGCCAGCAGCGTAGTGCCGGGTTCCGAGCAGTACTTC. Translating it yields CASSVVPGSEQYF.